These 22 T cell receptor beta chains came from one sample sequenced in a study of shared clonotypes between healthy human individuals. Only in-frame clones appear in the TCRdb table, and some are missing; sequencing was by immunoSEQ multiplex PCR. This table has fewer than 3 million clones, around 90% appearing once. Sequenced sample: naive CD4+ T cells from PBMCs. The subset was: CD45RA+ positively selected. The source of these receptors is a man between 18 and 35 years old in good health. Some clones in this sample may be carry-over from other donors' samples.

The chain carries TRBV5-1 and TRBJ1-2; possibly TRBD1 for D (5 bases). CDR1 SGHRS and CDR2 YFSETQ come from the germline V gene. The CDR3 consists of 16 residues. Trimming removed 0 bases from V and 0 bases from J, with 12 bases in between. CDR3: CASSLGGRATNYGYTF. The CDR3 DNA reads TGCGCCAGCAGCTTGGGCGGCAGGGCTACTAACTATGGCTACACCTTC.

The chain couples TRBV6-5 to TRBJ2-7; D may be TRBD2 (5 bases). Looked up from germline, CDR1 is MNHEY and CDR2 is SVGAGI. CDR3 size: 10 residues. The V gene lost 8 bases and the J gene lost 6 bases, with 8 bases spanning the gap. This chain's CDR3 is CASGLGEQYF. The CDR3 region has the DNA TGTGCCAGCGGACTCGGCGAGCAGTACTTC.

The rearrangement uses TRBV7-8 and TRBJ1-1; TRBD1 agrees at 9 bases. CDR1 SGHVS and CDR2 FQNEAQ come from the germline V gene. The CDR3 runs 13 residues. Losses at the gene ends were 4 bases for V and 3 bases for J; bases not matched to a gene: 0. In DNA, the CDR3 is TGTGCCAGCAGCTGGGACAGGGACACTGAAGCTTTCTTT. It codes for CASSWDRDTEAFF.

The rearrangement joins TRBV19 to TRBJ2-3; a weak D match, TRBD2 (5 bases). The V gene's germline CDR1 is LNHDA and CDR2 SQIVND (reference sequence). Trimming shortened V by 1 base and J by 2 bases, and 13 bases separated the two germline ends. This CDR3 contains 16 residues. The CDR3 bases are TGTGCCAGTAGTATAGGTCGGGAACGGACCACAGATACGCAGTATTTT. It codes for CASSIGRERTTDTQYF.

Here the CDR3 reads CASSPMLAGGYNEQFF. CDR3 nucleotide sequence: TGTGCCAGCTCACCAATGCTAGCGGGGGGTTACAATGAGCAGTTCTTC. The V and J genes are TRBV18 and TRBJ2-1; TRBD2 matches at 11 bases. This CDR3 has 16 amino acids. V was clipped by 2 bases and J by 4 bases; unmatched bases: 4. Germline V gene data show CDR1 as KGHSH and CDR2 as LQKENI. Combining the CDR3 with reference TRBV18 and TRBJ2-1 gives the whole variable domain NAGVMQNPRHLVRRRGQEARLRCSPMKGHSHVYWYRQLPEEGLKFMVYLQKENIIDESGMPKERFSAEFPKEGPSILRIQQVVRGDSAAYFCASSPMLAGGYNEQFFGPGTRLTVL.

The V and J genes are TRBV7-8 and TRBJ1-1, with TRBD1 as a possible D gene (5 bases). This CDR3 has 13 residues. The germline V and J ends were trimmed by 0 bases and 7 bases, with 9 bases remaining between them. Germline assignment: CDR1 SGHVS and CDR2 FQNEAQ. In DNA form, the CDR3 reads TGTGCCAGCAGCTTAGCGGGGCCGAGTGAAGCTTTCTTT. Its translation: CASSLAGPSEAFF.

This clone appeared once. The chain is built from TRBV10-3 and TRBJ2-2, with a tentative D call TRBD1 (6 bases). There are 15 residues in the CDR3. Trimming took off 9 bases at V and 2 bases at J, with 16 bases between the two ends. The germline gives CDR1 ENHRY, CDR2 SYGVKD. CDR3 in amino acids: CAIRNRVSNTGELFF. CDR3 bases: TGTGCCATACGCAACAGGGTCTCCAACACCGGGGAGCTGTTTTTT.

CDR3 in DNA: TGTGCCTGGAGTGTTGGGCAGTCTGGAAACACCATATATTTT. This encodes CAWSVGQSGNTIYF. J is TRBJ1-3 and V is TRBV30; no definite D call. Germline-derived CDR1 and CDR2 are GTSNPN and SVGIG (reference sequence). V lost 0 bases and J lost 1, with 7 bases in between. The length of the CDR3 is 14 residues.

This rearrangement joins TRBV5-6 to TRBJ2-7, with D perhaps matching TRBD1 or TRBD2 (7 bases each). The CDR3 sequence is 15 residues long. Trimming took off 4 bases at V and 4 bases at J, with 18 bases between the two ends. Germline V gives CDR1 SGHDT, CDR2 YYEEEE. CDR3 DNA sequence: TGTGCCAGCAGCCAGCGGGGACAGCTATCATACGAGCAGTACTTC. It specifies CASSQRGQLSYEQYF.

V and J are TRBV28 and TRBJ2-7; D is unresolved. The V gene lost 5 bases and the J gene lost 1 base, with 9 bases spanning the gap. The CDR3 sequence is 13 residues long. Looked up from germline, CDR1 is MDHEN and CDR2 is SYDVKM. The CDR3 region is CASSRGDSYEQYF. The CDR3 DNA reads TGTGCCAGCAGTCGAGGCGATTCCTACGAGCAGTACTTC.

This clone showed up just once. The genes are TRBV5-1 and TRBJ2-5; TRBD2 matches at 9 bases. J gave up 4 bases and V 4 bases, and 8 bases lay outside the gene matches. Germline loops: CDR1 SGHRS, CDR2 YFSETQ. The CDR3 is 15 amino acids. The DNA of the CDR3 is TGCGCCAGCAGCGCGGGACTAGCCGATCGAGAGACCCAGTACTTC. This codes for CASSAGLADRETQYF.

V is TRBV4-2 and J is TRBJ2-7; D possibly corresponds to TRBD1 (7 bases). This CDR3 contains 11 residues. Germline V gene sequence: CDR1 LGHNA, CDR2 YNFKEQ. V lost 4 bases, J lost 11 bases, and 12 bases lay in between. The CDR3 protein is CASSRGTVKYF. CDR3 nucleotides: TGTGCCAGCAGCCGCGGGACAGTGAAGTACTTC.

V gene TRBV10-1 combines with J gene TRBJ1-5, with a weak D call TRBD1 (6 bases). The CDR3 covers 17 residues. The germline V and J ends were trimmed by 6 bases and 5 bases, with 23 bases remaining between them. CDR1 and CDR2 from the germline V gene are WNHNN and SYGVQD (reference sequence). The CDR3 spells CASRPYWQGSNYQPQHF. In nucleotides, the CDR3 is TGCGCCAGCAGGCCCTATTGGCAGGGGTCAAATTATCAGCCCCAGCATTTT.

This chain joins TRBV11-2 and TRBJ1-2; D may be TRBD1 (5 bases). V was trimmed by 1 base and J by 9 bases, leaving 15 bases between them. Looked up from germline, CDR1 is SGHAT and CDR2 is FQNNGV. CDR3 length equals 14 residues. CDR3 bases: TGTGCCAGCAGCTTAGCGGGGGGGTTGACTCGCTACACCTTC. Translated, it gives CASSLAGGLTRYTF. Filled out from reference TRBV11-2 and TRBJ1-2, the complete variable domain reads EAGVAQSPRYKIIEKRQSVAFWCNPISGHATLYWYQQILGQGPKLLIQFQNNGVVDDSQLPKDRFSAERLKGVDSTLKIQPAKLEDSAVYLCASSLAGGLTRYTFGSGTRLTVV.

As for this clone: The same CDR3 can be traced to other DNA sequences in this sample. CDR3 sequence: CASSFGRGNYGYTF. The CDR3 DNA sequence: TGTGCCAGCAGCTTCGGTCGGGGGAACTATGGCTACACCTTC. This sequence joins TRBV11-2 and TRBJ1-2, with D maybe TRBD1 (5 bases). The CDR3 loop spans 14 amino acids. V was cut by 3 bases and J by 2 bases, with 10 bases left in between. Looked up from germline, CDR1 is SGHAT and CDR2 is FQNNGV.

The chain couples TRBV5-1 to TRBJ2-7, with 9 bases that match TRBD2. There are 15 residues in the CDR3. V gave up 1 base and J gave up 7 bases; unmatched junction bases: 9. CDR1 and CDR2 (germline): SGHRS, YFSETQ. CDR3 DNA: TGCGCCAGCAGCTTGAGTCCCGCGGGAGGGCGGGAGCAGTACTTC. Protein: CASSLSPAGGREQYF. Together with reference TRBV5-1 and TRBJ2-7, the CDR3 gives the full variable domain: KAGVTQTPRYLIKTRGQQVTLSCSPISGHRSVSWYQQTPGQGLQFLFEYFSETQRNKGNFPGRFSGRQFSNSRSEMNVSTLELGDSALYLCASSLSPAGGREQYFGPGTRLTVT.

With regard to this clone: Other DNA sequences of this sample code for an identical CDR3. CDR3 residues: CASSYNRGGYEQYF. For the CDR3, the DNA is TGTGCCAGCAGTTACAACAGGGGCGGCTACGAGCAGTACTTC. The rearrangement uses TRBV6-5 and TRBJ2-7, with 7 nucleotides matching TRBD1. J lost 3 bases, V lost 2 bases, and 4 bases had no gene match. Germline CDR1 and CDR2: MNHEY and SVGAGI. This CDR3 spans 14 amino acids.

This clone was found once. The rearrangement uses TRBV7-8 and TRBJ2-6; no reliable D call. This CDR3 region has 16 residues. Germline V gene sequence: CDR1 SGHVS, CDR2 FQNEAQ. V lost 2 bases and J lost 0, with 8 bases in between. The CDR3, as DNA: TGTGCCAGCAGCTTATTTTTAGGCTCTGGGGCCAACGTCCTGACTTTC. Translated: CASSLFLGSGANVLTF.

Regarding this clone: Other DNA sequences in this specimen translate into the identical CDR3. The chain joins TRBV28 to TRBJ1-2; D not resolved. Germline CDR1 is MDHEN and CDR2 is SYDVKM. The CDR3 contains 15 residues. With 2 bases removed from V and 0 bases from J, the gap between germline ends came to 10 bases. The CDR3 loop is CASSLGGAANYGYTF. The CDR3, as DNA: TGTGCCAGCAGTTTAGGTGGAGCAGCTAACTATGGCTACACCTTC.

V and J are TRBV6-1 and TRBJ2-3; TRBD2 agrees at 11 bases. This CDR3 is 16 amino acids long. Unmatched junction bases numbered 8, after V lost 4 bases and J lost 5 bases. Germline loops: CDR1 MNHNS, CDR2 SASEGT. The CDR3, as DNA: TGTGCCAGCAGTGCCGCACTAGCGGGAGAGGGAGATACGCAGTATTTT. It translates to CASSAALAGEGDTQYF.

V usage is TRBV5-1 and J usage is TRBJ2-7; TRBD1 matches at 7 bases. CDR1 and CDR2 (germline): SGHRS, YFSETQ. V dropped 0 bases and J dropped 5; count of bases not matched to a gene: 8. The CDR3 has 15 amino acids. The CDR3 nucleotides are TGCGCCAGCAGCTTGGGGGGGACAGTTTCCAACGAGCAGTACTTC. Protein sequence: CASSLGGTVSNEQYF.

This clone has only one observation. The chain joins TRBV11-2 to TRBJ1-5; 10 bases align to TRBD1. Germline assignment: CDR1 SGHAT and CDR2 FQNNGV. CDR3 length: 14 amino acids. The V gene end was trimmed by 3 bases and the J gene end by 11 bases; junction bases not matched to a gene: 7. The CDR3, as DNA: TGTGCCAGCAGCTTGGGGACAGGGGAGCAGTCCCAGCATTTT. It encodes CASSLGTGEQSQHF.